The next 31 T cell receptor beta chains were all read from a single sample in a study of control samples from healthy donors and cancer patients. Sequencing used immunoSEQ multiplex PCR; TCRdb keeps in-frame clones, though not all of them. The sample has fewer than 150,000 clones, 90% to 95% seen once; the top ten hold 7.8%. The sample taken for sequencing was blood. The receptors derive from a woman between 18 and 29 years old in good health.

This clone is a singleton in its sample. V gene TRBV19 combines with J gene TRBJ2-2, with a weak D call TRBD2 (6 bases). The CDR3 length is 17 residues. V lost 7 bases, J lost 2 bases, and 20 bases lay in between. Germline lookup yields CDR1 LNHDA and CDR2 SQIVND (reference sequence). The CDR3 coding sequence is TGTGCCAGTACTACCTTTAGCGGCTGGCCTAACACCGGGGAGCTGTTTTTT. Amino acids: CASTTFSGWPNTGELFF.

The V gene is TRBV14, the J gene TRBJ2-3; D uncertain. Germline V gene lookup returns CDR1 SGHDN and CDR2 FVKESK. The V gene lost 1 base and the J gene lost 1 base, with 15 bases spanning the gap. CDR3 length: 17 residues. The CDR3 protein is CASSQGYNLWGTDTQYF. The CDR3 nucleotides read TGTGCCAGCAGCCAAGGGTACAACCTCTGGGGCACAGATACGCAGTATTTT. The full variable domain, rest sourced from reference TRBV14 and TRBJ2-3, is EAGVTQFPSHSVIEKGQTVTLRCDPISGHDNLYWYRRVMGKEIKFLLHFVKESKQDESGMPNNRFLAERTGGTYSTLKVQPAELEDSGVYFCASSQGYNLWGTDTQYFGPGTRLTVL.

The rearrangement links TRBV6-2 or TRBV6-3 to TRBJ1-2, with D perhaps TRBD1 (5 bases). Germline V gene lookup returns CDR1 MNHEY and CDR2 SVGEGT. Trimming shortened V by 1 base and J by 3 bases, and 12 bases separated the two germline ends. CDR3 length: 15 residues. The CDR3 here is CASSYLITGDYGYTF. CDR3 DNA sequence: TGTGCCAGCAGTTACTTAATCACAGGAGACTATGGCTACACCTTC.

With regard to this clone: A read error may account for a junction end that differs from germline. The rearrangement joins TRBV30 to TRBJ1-2; 8 positions agree with TRBD1. This CDR3 has 13 amino acids. CDR1 GTSNPN and CDR2 SVGIG come from the germline V gene (reference sequence). The CDR3 protein is CAWSPDRGAGPNF. The CDR3, as DNA: TGTGCCTGGAGTCCCGACAGGGGCGCCGGACCCAACTTC.

The gene calls are TRBV28 and TRBJ2-5; D is perhaps TRBD1 or TRBD2 (5 bases each). The CDR3 runs to 11 residues. Per the germline V gene, CDR1 is MDHEN and CDR2 is SYDVKM. Trimming took 6 bases from V and 11 from J, leaving 13 bases between them. CDR3 in amino acids: CASSLGGPQYF. CDR3 sequence (DNA): TGTGCCAGCAGCCTTGGGGGACCACAGTACTTC.

This chain joins TRBV6-2 or TRBV6-3 and TRBJ2-1, with D uncertain. CDR1 and CDR2 (germline): MNHEY, SVGEGT. This CDR3 spans 11 amino acids. Trimming pared 2 bases from V and 7 bases from J, leaving 3 bases between. In DNA form, the CDR3 reads TGTGCCAGCAGTTACATGAATGAGCAGTTCTTC. It specifies CASSYMNEQFF.

The chain links TRBV28 to TRBJ1-1; possibly TRBD1 for D (6 bases). Trimming removed 5 bases at V and 7 bases at J, with 17 bases between. CDR3 length equals 14 residues. Germline CDR1 and CDR2: MDHEN and SYDVKM. The CDR3 is CASSPPTGQIEAFF. CDR3 DNA: TGTGCCAGCAGTCCCCCGACAGGTCAAATTGAAGCTTTCTTT.

This sequence joins TRBV5-6 and TRBJ2-1, with a tentative D call TRBD2 (6 bases). Trimming stripped 1 base from V and 0 bases from J, with 11 bases between. This CDR3 spans 16 amino acids. The germline CDR1 and CDR2 sequences are SGHDT and YYEEEE. CDR3 nucleotides: TGTGCCAGCAGCTTGCGGGAGAGCCGCTCCTACAATGAGCAGTTCTTC. Protein sequence: CASSLRESRSYNEQFF.

The chain couples TRBV27 to TRBJ2-1; TRBD1 is a possible D gene (6 bases). V was clipped by 4 bases and J by 4 bases, with 17 bases between them. CDR3 length equals 16 residues. Looked up from germline, CDR1 is MNHEY and CDR2 is SMNVEV (reference sequence). CDR3 amino acids: CASSSRTVPLYNEQFF. CDR3 nucleotide sequence: TGTGCCAGCAGTTCCCGGACAGTCCCTTTATACAATGAGCAGTTCTTC.

The rearrangement links TRBV6-5 to TRBJ2-3, with 9 bases fitting TRBD2. Germline V CDR1 and CDR2: MNHEY, SVGAGI. The CDR3 sequence is 12 residues long. Germline trimming cut 7 bases from V and 10 bases from J; bases unmatched to any gene: 6. CDR3 in amino acids: CASTYLAGSQYF. The CDR3 nucleotides read TGTGCCAGCACATACCTAGCGGGGTCGCAGTATTTT.

This clone was picked up many times. The chain carries TRBV12-2 and TRBJ1-5. TRBV12-2 is a pseudogene. The CDR3 has 13 residues. The CDR3 is CASRRGGNQPQHF. DNA for the CDR3: TGTGCAAGTCGCCGTGGGGGGAATCAGCCCCAGCATTTT.

J is TRBJ1-5 and V is TRBV5-1; D uncertain. Deletions cut 1 base from V and 2 bases from J, with 10 bases between. Germline V gives CDR1 SGHRS, CDR2 YFSETQ. The length of the CDR3 is 15 residues. The CDR3 DNA sequence: TGCGCCAGCAGCTTGTTCCCCTGGGGCAATCAGCCCCAGCATTTT. It codes for CASSLFPWGNQPQHF.

The rearrangement joins TRBV7-2 to TRBJ2-7; a weak D match, TRBD2 (5 bases). This CDR3 is 16 amino acids long. The V end was cut by 1 base, the J end by 3 bases, with 16 bases between. Looked up from germline, CDR1 is SGHTA and CDR2 is FQGNSA. The DNA of the CDR3 is TGTGCCAGCAGCTTAGATCGGTGGGGAGCCAACTACGAGCAGTACTTC. Translated, it gives CASSLDRWGANYEQYF.

The rearrangement links TRBV2 to TRBJ2-7; unclear D gene. This CDR3 has 12 amino acids. V dropped 8 bases and J dropped 3 bases, with 11 bases sitting between them. The V gene's germline CDR1 is SNHLY and CDR2 FYNNEI. The DNA of the CDR3 is TGTGCCAGCCGGAGAGAGTTCTACGAGCAGTACTTC. Translation: CASRREFYEQYF.

This chain joins TRBV7-9 and TRBJ1-4; D is perhaps TRBD1 (5 bases). Trimming pared 1 base from V and 0 bases from J, leaving 12 bases between. CDR3 length: 17 residues. Germline V lookup: CDR1 SEHNR, CDR2 FQNEAQ (reference sequence). This CDR3 reads CASSLESGYATNEKLFF. The CDR3 DNA sequence: TGTGCCAGCAGCTTAGAATCAGGGTACGCAACTAATGAAAAACTGTTTTTT.

The chain uses TRBV5-1 and TRBJ1-1; perhaps TRBD1 as D (6 bases). The CDR3 sequence is 16 residues long. V was clipped by 4 bases and J by 0 bases, with 16 bases between them. Germline values: CDR1 SGHRS, CDR2 YFSETQ. For the CDR3, the DNA is TGCGCCAGCAGCCCCCGACTTGGGGGCATGAACACTGAAGCTTTCTTT. As protein: CASSPRLGGMNTEAFF.

The genes are TRBV28 and TRBJ2-3; weak D call: TRBD2 (6 bases). CDR1 is MDHEN and CDR2 is SYDVKM in the germline V gene. The V end lost 5 bases, the J end lost 1 base, and 13 bases lay between the germline ends. CDR3 size: 15 residues. CDR3 loop: CASSPDRRGTDTQYF. DNA for the CDR3: TGTGCCAGCAGTCCCGATAGGAGGGGCACAGATACGCAGTATTTT.

A word on this clone: Additional DNA sequences in this sample encode the identical CDR3. V gene TRBV2 combines with J gene TRBJ2-7; 11 positions agree with TRBD1. The CDR3 extends over 13 amino acids. The J segment lost 1 base and the V segment lost 8 bases, leaving 1 base of the junction unmatched. Per germline, CDR1 SNHLY and CDR2 FYNNEI. CDR3 nucleotide sequence: TGTGCCAGCCGGGACAGGGGGTCCTACGAGCAGTACTTC. This encodes CASRDRGSYEQYF.

The chain has TRBV7-2 and TRBJ2-5; D is ambiguous. V gave up 6 bases and J gave up 2 bases, with 16 bases separating them. The length of the CDR3 is 15 residues. Germline-derived CDR1 and CDR2 are SGHTA and FQGNSA. The CDR3 loop reads CASSSRSPVQETQYF. The DNA of the CDR3 is TGTGCCAGCAGTTCAAGGTCCCCGGTGCAAGAGACCCAGTACTTC.

V gene TRBV5-1 combines with J gene TRBJ1-2, with 8 positions matching TRBD1. With V trimmed by 4 bases and J by 8 bases, 13 bases remained unmatched. The CDR3 contains 15 residues. Germline V CDR1 and CDR2: SGHRS, YFSETQ. CDR3: CASSLGSRTGGGYTF. The CDR3 nucleotides are TGCGCCAGCAGCCTGGGTAGCCGAACAGGGGGGGGCTACACCTTC.

The chain links TRBV11-3 to TRBJ2-2; D possibly corresponds to TRBD2 (5 bases). Germline CDR1 SGHNT, CDR2 YENEEA. The CDR3 loop spans 14 amino acids. The V end lost 1 base, the J end lost 6 bases, and 9 bases lay between the germline ends. The CDR3 loop is CASSLAGSAGELFF. The CDR3 DNA is TGTGCCAGCAGCTTAGCGGGAAGTGCCGGGGAGCTGTTTTTT.

The J gene is TRBJ2-1, the V gene TRBV28, with TRBD2 matching 9 bases. CDR3 length: 14 residues. V lost 4 bases to trimming and J lost 5 bases; unmatched junction nucleotides: 3. The germline CDR1 and CDR2 sequences are MDHEN and SYDVKM. In DNA form, the CDR3 reads TGTGCCAGCAGTTGGGCTAGCGGGGACAATGAGCAGTTCTTC. Its protein product is CASSWASGDNEQFF.

The chain joins TRBV27 to TRBJ2-3, with 10 nucleotides matching TRBD2. V dropped 2 bases and J dropped 2; count of bases not matched to a gene: 13. This CDR3 has 19 residues. The germline V gene encodes CDR1 MNHEY and CDR2 SMNVEV (reference sequence). Here the CDR3 reads CASSLVGLAGDYFTDTQYF. In DNA form, the CDR3 reads TGTGCCAGCAGTTTAGTGGGGCTAGCGGGAGATTATTTCACAGATACGCAGTATTTT.

V is TRBV27 and J is TRBJ2-1; 10 nucleotides line up with TRBD2. Looked up from germline, CDR1 is MNHEY and CDR2 is SMNVEV (reference sequence). V gave up 5 bases and J gave up 4 bases; unmatched junction bases: 8. This CDR3 region has 16 residues. CDR3 sequence: CASSPGLAAGYNEQFF. The CDR3 region has the DNA TGTGCCAGCAGTCCTGGACTAGCGGCGGGGTACAATGAGCAGTTCTTC.

In its sample, this clone was seen once. The chain couples TRBV15 to TRBJ1-1, with D unclear. With 4 bases removed from V and 7 bases from J, the gap between germline ends came to 10 bases. The CDR3 totals 12 residues. From germline, CDR1 is LNHNV and CDR2 YYDKDF (reference sequence). This CDR3 reads CATSTAEGEAFF. In DNA, the CDR3 is TGTGCCACCAGCACGGCTGAGGGTGAAGCTTTCTTT.

The chain has TRBV11-1 and TRBJ2-3, with a weak D call TRBD2 (6 bases). The V gene's germline CDR1 is SGHAT and CDR2 FQDESV (reference sequence). V was pared by 4 bases and J by 9 bases, with 20 bases between. This CDR3 is 15 amino acids long. CDR3 amino acids: CASSYGRRDLQTQYF. The CDR3 region has the DNA TGTGCCAGCAGCTACGGCCGACGGGACTTACAAACGCAGTATTTT.

This clone has just one count. The rearrangement links TRBV5-1 to TRBJ2-5, with TRBD1 matching 7 bases. Germline CDR1 SGHRS, CDR2 YFSETQ. V lost 5 bases to trimming and J lost 2 bases; unmatched junction nucleotides: 6. The length of the CDR3 is 14 residues. The CDR3 nucleotides are TGCGCCAGCAGTCGACAGGGTCGTCAAGAGACCCAGTACTTC. Its translation: CASSRQGRQETQYF. Supplemented by reference TRBV5-1 and TRBJ2-5, the full variable domain reads KAGVTQTPRYLIKTRGQQVTLSCSPISGHRSVSWYQQTPGQGLQFLFEYFSETQRNKGNFPGRFSGRQFSNSRSEMNVSTLELGDSALYLCASSRQGRQETQYFGPGTRLLVL.

This chain links TRBV2 with TRBJ1-4, with unresolved D. The V end was cut by 7 bases, the J end by 6 bases, with 12 bases between. Germline V gene data show CDR1 as SNHLY and CDR2 as FYNNEI. This CDR3 is built from 13 residues. Written as DNA, the CDR3 is TGTGCCAGCAAGTTCGTGAGGGATGAAAAACTGTTTTTT. This gives the protein CASKFVRDEKLFF. Filled out from reference TRBV2 and TRBJ1-4, the complete variable domain reads EPEVTQTPSHQVTQMGQEVILRCVPISNHLYFYWYRQILGQKVEFLVSFYNNEISEKSEIFDDQFSVERPDGSNFTLKIRSTKLEDSAMYFCASKFVRDEKLFFGSGTQLSVL.

The rearrangement uses TRBV5-1 and TRBJ1-1; perhaps TRBD1 as D (6 bases). Germline values: CDR1 SGHRS, CDR2 YFSETQ. The CDR3 totals 14 residues. Trimming removed 3 bases from V and 5 bases from J, with 14 bases in between. The CDR3 spells CASSSIVQGTEAFF. Here the CDR3 DNA reads TGCGCCAGCAGCTCGATAGTGCAGGGGACTGAAGCTTTCTTT.

This chain uses TRBV9 with TRBJ2-1, with 9 bases matching TRBD2. The trim removed 3 bases at V and 3 bases at J, leaving 13 bases unmatched. CDR1 is SGDLS and CDR2 is YYNGEE in the germline V gene. This CDR3 is built from 18 residues. The CDR3 protein is CASSGREREVGGYNEQFF. DNA for the CDR3: TGTGCCAGCAGCGGTCGTGAGCGGGAGGTAGGGGGCTACAATGAGCAGTTCTTC.

V gene TRBV13 combines with J gene TRBJ2-1; 8 nucleotides align to TRBD2. With 5 bases clipped from V and 8 bases from J, the junction kept 11 bases outside the gene matches. In germline, CDR1 is PRHDT, CDR2 FYEKMQ (reference sequence). The CDR3 loop spans 15 amino acids. In DNA, the CDR3 is TGTGCCAGCAGCCCCCCCAGCGGGGGCCTCCATGAGCAGTTCTTC. This codes for CASSPPSGGLHEQFF.